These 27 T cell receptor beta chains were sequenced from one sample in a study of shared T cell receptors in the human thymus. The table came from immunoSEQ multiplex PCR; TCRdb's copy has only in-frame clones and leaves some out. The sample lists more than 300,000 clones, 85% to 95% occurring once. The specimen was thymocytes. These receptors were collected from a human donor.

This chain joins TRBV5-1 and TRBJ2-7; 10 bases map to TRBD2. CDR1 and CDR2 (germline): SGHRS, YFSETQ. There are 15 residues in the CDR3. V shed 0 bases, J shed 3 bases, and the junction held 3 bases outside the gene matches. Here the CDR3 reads CASSLGTSGFYEQYF. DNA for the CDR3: TGCGCCAGCAGCTTGGGGACTAGCGGCTTCTACGAGCAGTACTTC.

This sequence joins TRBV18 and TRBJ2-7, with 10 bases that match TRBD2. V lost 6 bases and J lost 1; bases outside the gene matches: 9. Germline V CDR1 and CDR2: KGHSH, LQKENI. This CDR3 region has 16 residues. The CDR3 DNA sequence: TGTGCCAGCTCTCCAACTAGCGGGGTTTTATCCTACGAGCAGTACTTC. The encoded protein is CASSPTSGVLSYEQYF.

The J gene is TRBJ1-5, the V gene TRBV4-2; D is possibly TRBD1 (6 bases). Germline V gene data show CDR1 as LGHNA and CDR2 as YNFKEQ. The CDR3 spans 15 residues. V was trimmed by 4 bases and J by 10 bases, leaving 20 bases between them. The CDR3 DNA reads TGTGCCAGCAGCCGGGTAACAGGGTTAATCAGCCCCCAGCATTTT. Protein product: CASSRVTGLISPQHF.

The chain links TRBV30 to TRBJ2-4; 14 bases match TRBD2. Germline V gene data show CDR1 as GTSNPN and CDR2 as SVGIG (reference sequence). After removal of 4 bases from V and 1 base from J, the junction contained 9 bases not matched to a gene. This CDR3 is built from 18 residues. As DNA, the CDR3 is TGTGCCTGGAACGGACTAGCGGGAGGCCAAATGGCCAAAAACATTCAGTACTTC. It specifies CAWNGLAGGQMAKNIQYF.

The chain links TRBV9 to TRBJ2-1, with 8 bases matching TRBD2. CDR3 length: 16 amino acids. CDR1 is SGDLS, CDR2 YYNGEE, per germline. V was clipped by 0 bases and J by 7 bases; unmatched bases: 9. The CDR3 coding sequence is TGTGCCAGCAGCGTAGTAACAGCGGGAGCTTTTAATGAGCAGTTCTTC. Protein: CASSVVTAGAFNEQFF.

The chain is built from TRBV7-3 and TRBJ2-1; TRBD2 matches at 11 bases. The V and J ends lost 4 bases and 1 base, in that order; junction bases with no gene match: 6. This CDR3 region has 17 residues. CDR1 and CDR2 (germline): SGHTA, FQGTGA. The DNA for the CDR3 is TGTGCCAGCAGCTCCTTAGCGGGAGGGCCTTCCTACAATGAGCAGTTCTTC. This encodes CASSSLAGGPSYNEQFF.

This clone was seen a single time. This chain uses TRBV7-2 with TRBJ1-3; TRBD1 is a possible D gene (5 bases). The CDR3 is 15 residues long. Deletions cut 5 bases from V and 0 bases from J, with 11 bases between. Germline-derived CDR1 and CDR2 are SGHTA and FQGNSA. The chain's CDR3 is CASSHPGGSGNTIYF. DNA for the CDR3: TGTGCCAGCAGCCATCCCGGGGGCTCTGGAAACACCATATATTTT.

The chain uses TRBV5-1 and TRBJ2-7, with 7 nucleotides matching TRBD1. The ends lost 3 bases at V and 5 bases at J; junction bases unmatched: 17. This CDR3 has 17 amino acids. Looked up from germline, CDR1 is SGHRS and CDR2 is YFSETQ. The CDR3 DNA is TGCGCCAGCAGCTCGAAATTCCGGGACAGCTCGGTCCACGAGCAGTACTTC. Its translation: CASSSKFRDSSVHEQYF.

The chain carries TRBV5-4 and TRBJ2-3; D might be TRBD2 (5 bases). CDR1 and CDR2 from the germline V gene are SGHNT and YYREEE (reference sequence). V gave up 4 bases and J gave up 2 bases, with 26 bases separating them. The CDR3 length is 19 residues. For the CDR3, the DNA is TGTGCCAGCAGCCCGGGGATAGGTCCCAATCGTAGGGCCACAGATACGCAGTATTTT. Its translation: CASSPGIGPNRRATDTQYF.

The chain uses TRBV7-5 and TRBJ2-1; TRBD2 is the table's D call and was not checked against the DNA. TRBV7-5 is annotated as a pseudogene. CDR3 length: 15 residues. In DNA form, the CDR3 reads TGTGTCAGAAGCTTAGCGTGGCGGGAGAGGAGGGAGCAGTTCTTC. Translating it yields CVRSLAWRERREQFF.

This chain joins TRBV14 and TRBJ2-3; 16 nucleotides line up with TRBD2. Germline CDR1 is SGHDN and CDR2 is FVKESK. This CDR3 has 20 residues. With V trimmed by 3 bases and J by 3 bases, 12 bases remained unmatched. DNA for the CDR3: TGTGCCAGCAGCCAGCCTGGGACTAGCGGGAGGGCCACTAATACAGATACGCAGTATTTT. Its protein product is CASSQPGTSGRATNTDTQYF.

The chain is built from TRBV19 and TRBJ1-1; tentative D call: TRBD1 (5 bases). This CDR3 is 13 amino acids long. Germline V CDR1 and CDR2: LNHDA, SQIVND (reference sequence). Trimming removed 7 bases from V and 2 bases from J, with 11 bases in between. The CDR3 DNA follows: TGTGCCAGTATGGGACCAGCCAACACTGAAGCTTTCTTT. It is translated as CASMGPANTEAFF.

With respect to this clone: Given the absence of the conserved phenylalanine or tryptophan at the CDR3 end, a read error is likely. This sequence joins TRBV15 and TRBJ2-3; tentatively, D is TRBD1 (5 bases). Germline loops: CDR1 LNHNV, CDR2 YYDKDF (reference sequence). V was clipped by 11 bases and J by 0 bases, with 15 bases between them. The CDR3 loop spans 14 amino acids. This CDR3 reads CAAKGARSTDTQYL. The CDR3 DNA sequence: TGTGCCGCAAAAGGGGCAAGAAGCACAGATACGCAGTATCTT.

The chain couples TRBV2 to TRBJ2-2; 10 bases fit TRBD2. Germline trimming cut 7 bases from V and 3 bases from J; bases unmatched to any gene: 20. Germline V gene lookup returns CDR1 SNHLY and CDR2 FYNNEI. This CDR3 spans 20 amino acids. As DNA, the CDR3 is TGTGCCAGCATTTCCGGGACAACCAGGACTAGCGGATACCACACCGGGGAGCTGTTTTTT. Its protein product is CASISGTTRTSGYHTGELFF.

The CDR3 loop is CASILQGGSNEKLFF. CDR3 in DNA: TGTGCCAGCATCCTACAGGGGGGAAGTAATGAAAAACTGTTTTTT. The chain uses TRBV6-1 and TRBJ1-4; 8 positions agree with TRBD1. Trimming cost V 7 bases and J 4 bases; bases outside gene matches: 8. CDR3 length: 15 amino acids. The V gene's germline CDR1 is MNHNS and CDR2 SASEGT.

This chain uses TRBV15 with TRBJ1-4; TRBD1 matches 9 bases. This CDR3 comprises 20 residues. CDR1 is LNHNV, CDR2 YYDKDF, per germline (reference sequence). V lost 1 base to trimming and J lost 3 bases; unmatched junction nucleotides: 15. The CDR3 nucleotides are TGTGCCACCAGCAGAGTATCGACGAAACAGGGGGCCACGGCTAATGAAAAACTGTTTTTT. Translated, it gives CATSRVSTKQGATANEKLFF.

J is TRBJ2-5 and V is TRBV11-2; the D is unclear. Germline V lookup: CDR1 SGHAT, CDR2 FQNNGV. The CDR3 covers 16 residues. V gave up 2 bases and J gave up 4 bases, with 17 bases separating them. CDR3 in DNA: TGTGCCAGCAGCTTACTGGGCTACCATGGTGTAGAGACCCAGTACTTC. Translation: CASSLLGYHGVETQYF.

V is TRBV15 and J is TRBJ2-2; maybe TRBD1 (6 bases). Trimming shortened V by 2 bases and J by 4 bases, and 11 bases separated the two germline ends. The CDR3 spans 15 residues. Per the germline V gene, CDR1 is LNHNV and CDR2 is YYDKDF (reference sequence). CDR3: CATSRKDRPTGELFF. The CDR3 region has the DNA TGTGCCACCAGCAGAAAGGACAGACCCACCGGGGAGCTGTTTTTT.

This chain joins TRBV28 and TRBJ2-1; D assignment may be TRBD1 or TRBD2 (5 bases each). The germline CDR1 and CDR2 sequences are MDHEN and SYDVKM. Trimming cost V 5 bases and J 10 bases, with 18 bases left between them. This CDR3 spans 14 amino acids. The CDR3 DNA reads TGTGCCAGCAGTAGGGACGCCCGGAGCCAGGAGCAGTTCTTC. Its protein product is CASSRDARSQEQFF.

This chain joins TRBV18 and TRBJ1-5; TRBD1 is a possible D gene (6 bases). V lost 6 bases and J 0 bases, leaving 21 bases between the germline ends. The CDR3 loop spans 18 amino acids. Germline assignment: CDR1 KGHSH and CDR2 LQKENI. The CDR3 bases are TGTGCCAGCTCGCCTAACAGGGAGAGGGGTTATAGCAATCAGCCCCAGCATTTT. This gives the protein CASSPNRERGYSNQPQHF.

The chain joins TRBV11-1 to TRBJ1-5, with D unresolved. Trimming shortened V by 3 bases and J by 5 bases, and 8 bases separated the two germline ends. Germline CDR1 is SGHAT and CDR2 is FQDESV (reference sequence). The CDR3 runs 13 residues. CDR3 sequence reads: CASSLGRDQPQHF. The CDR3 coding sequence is TGTGCCAGCAGCTTGGGTAGGGATCAGCCCCAGCATTTT.

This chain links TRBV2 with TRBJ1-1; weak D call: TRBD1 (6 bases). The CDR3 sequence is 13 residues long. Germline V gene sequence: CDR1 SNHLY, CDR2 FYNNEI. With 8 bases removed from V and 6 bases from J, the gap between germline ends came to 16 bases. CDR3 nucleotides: TGTGCCAGCCTGGGGGGGCCCATCCCTGAAGCTTTCTTT. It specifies CASLGGPIPEAFF.

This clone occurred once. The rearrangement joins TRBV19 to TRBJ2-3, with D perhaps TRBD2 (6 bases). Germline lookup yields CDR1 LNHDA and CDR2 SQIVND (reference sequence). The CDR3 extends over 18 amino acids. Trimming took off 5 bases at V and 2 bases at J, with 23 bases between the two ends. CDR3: CASSETEHTSPLTDTQYF. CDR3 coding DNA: TGTGCCAGTAGTGAAACCGAACACACTAGCCCCCTCACAGATACGCAGTATTTT.

CDR3 amino acids: CASRFHGLIWDGYTF. The CDR3 region has the DNA TGTGCCAGCAGATTCCATGGCCTCATATGGGATGGCTACACCTTC. This chain uses TRBV27 with TRBJ1-2; D gene ambiguous. The CDR3 length is 15 residues. Germline CDR1 reads MNHEY; CDR2 reads SMNVEV (reference sequence). Trimming shortened V by 6 bases and J by 6 bases, and 20 bases separated the two germline ends.

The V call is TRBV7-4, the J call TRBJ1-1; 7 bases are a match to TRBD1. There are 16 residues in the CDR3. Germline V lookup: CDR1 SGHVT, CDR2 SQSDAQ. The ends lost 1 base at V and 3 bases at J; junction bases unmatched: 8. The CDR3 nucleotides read TGTGCCAGCAGCTTAGGGATCCGACAGGGCGACACTGAAGCTTTCTTT. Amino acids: CASSLGIRQGDTEAFF.

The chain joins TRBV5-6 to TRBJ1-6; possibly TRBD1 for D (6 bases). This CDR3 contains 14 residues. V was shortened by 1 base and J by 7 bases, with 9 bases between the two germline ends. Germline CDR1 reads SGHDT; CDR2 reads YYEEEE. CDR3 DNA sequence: TGTGCCAGCAGCTTGACAGGGAAGAATTCACCCCTCCACTTT. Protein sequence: CASSLTGKNSPLHF.

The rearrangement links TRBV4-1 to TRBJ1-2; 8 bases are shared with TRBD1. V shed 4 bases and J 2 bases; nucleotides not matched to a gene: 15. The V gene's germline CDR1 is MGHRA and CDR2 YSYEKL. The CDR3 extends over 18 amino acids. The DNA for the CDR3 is TGCGCCAGCAGCCTGCACCTCACTCTCCGGGACAGGAACTATGGCTACACCTTC. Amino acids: CASSLHLTLRDRNYGYTF.